The next 18 T cell receptor beta chains were all read from a single sample in a study of glioma-infiltrating T cells. The iRepertoire nested amplicon-rescue multiplex PCR amplified TCR alpha and beta CDR3s from RNA. TCRdb processed the multiplex PCR reads anew with MiXCR; each CDR3 protein has one entry. Here the sample spans approximately 400,000 distinct CDR3 sequences, about 40% being singletons. The sample comprised glioma tissue, nonneoplastic brain tissue, or PBMCs (not recorded which). The receptors shown here come from a human donor with low-grade glioma or glioblastoma, undergoing nonglioma brain surgery, or in good health (not recorded which).

This sequence joins TRBV28 and TRBJ2-6; D is unclear. This CDR3 has 15 residues. The germline CDR1 and CDR2 sequences are MDHEN and SYDVKM. V lost 6 bases and J 4 bases, leaving 13 bases between the germline ends. Written as DNA, the CDR3 is TGTGCCAGCAGCGGGCATGACCCAGGGGCCAACGTCCTGACTTTC. Amino acids: CASSGHDPGANVLTF.

Comment on this clonotype: It may be a read error: a sequence one base away is much more abundant. The V gene is TRBV28, the J gene TRBJ2-7; 10 nucleotides align to TRBD2. The germline V gene has CDR1 MDHEN and CDR2 SYDVKM. The CDR3 covers 15 residues. Unmatched junction bases numbered 12, after V lost 9 bases and J lost 4 bases. As DNA, the CDR3 is TGTGCCAGTCCCGTTGGAGCTAGCGGGAGTTACGAGCAGTACTTC. Translated: CASPVGASGSYEQYF.

This clonotype appeared many times. V is TRBV27 and J is TRBJ2-1, with a weak D call TRBD1 (5 bases). Looked up from germline, CDR1 is MNHEY and CDR2 is SMNVEV (reference sequence). The CDR3 length is 15 residues. Trimming took 2 bases from V and 4 from J, leaving 12 bases between them. CDR3 nucleotide sequence: TGTGCCAGCAGTTTAGACCCAACAGGTTACAATGAGCAGTTCTTC. Amino acids: CASSLDPTGYNEQFF.

The gene calls are TRBV11-2 and TRBJ1-2, with a weak D call TRBD1 (5 bases). The ends were cut back, 5 bases at V and 4 bases at J, with 11 bases in the middle. CDR3 length equals 13 residues. CDR1 and CDR2 from the germline V gene are SGHAT and FQNNGV. For the CDR3, the DNA is TGTGCCAGCAGCCCAGACAGACCCTATGGCTACACCTTC. This gives the protein CASSPDRPYGYTF.

This clonotype was observed many times. The chain joins TRBV28 to TRBJ1-1; a possible D gene is TRBD1 (6 bases). Deletions cut 6 bases from V and 11 bases from J, with 22 bases between. The germline CDR1 and CDR2 sequences are MDHEN and SYDVKM. The CDR3 extends over 14 amino acids. Here the CDR3 reads CASRLGRTVGYAFF. In DNA form, the CDR3 reads TGTGCCAGCAGGCTAGGGAGGACAGTGGGGTATGCTTTCTTT. The entire variable domain, with the rest obtained from reference TRBV28 and TRBJ1-1, is as follows: DVKVTQSSRYLVKRTGEKVFLECVQDMDHENMFWYRQDPGLGLRLIYFSYDVKMKEKGDIPEGYSVSREKKERFSLILESASTNQTSMYLCASRLGRTVGYAFFGQGTRLTVV.

The chain couples TRBV4-2 to TRBJ2-7; tentatively, D is TRBD1 or TRBD2 (5 bases each). The germline V gene encodes CDR1 LGHNA and CDR2 YNFKEQ. The CDR3 length is 14 residues. V gave up 3 bases and J gave up 3 bases, with 12 bases separating them. CDR3 DNA sequence: TGTGCCAGCAGCCAGCCGGGACCCAGCTACGAGCAGTACTTC. Amino acids: CASSQPGPSYEQYF.

The count of this clonotype is one. At one end the junction does not follow the germline gene, possibly because of a read error. The V and J genes are TRBV24-1 and TRBJ1-3; D is unresolved. This CDR3 has 16 residues. The V gene's germline CDR1 is KGHDR and CDR2 SFDVKD. The DNA of the CDR3 is TGTGCCACCAGTGATTTGCGGATCAGTGCTGGAAACGCCATATATTTT. Translating it yields CATSDLRISAGNAIYF.

The J gene is TRBJ1-1, the V gene TRBV4-2, with D tentatively TRBD1 (5 bases). The CDR3 covers 15 residues. Trimming left V 0 bases short and J 5 bases short, with 13 bases between. CDR1 and CDR2 from the germline V gene are LGHNA and YNFKEQ. The CDR3 DNA reads TGTGCCAGCAGCCAAGATCTGGGAGGGGAGACTGAAGCTTTCTTT. Encoded protein: CASSQDLGGETEAFF.

Details on this clonotype: This may stem from a read error, because a much larger clone lies one nucleotide away. V is TRBV27 and J is TRBJ2-1; D might be TRBD2 (5 bases). CDR1 and CDR2 from the germline V gene are MNHEY and SMNVEV (reference sequence). CDR3 length: 12 amino acids. The CDR3 sequence: CASSPLHGEQLF. CDR3 bases: TGTGCCAGCAGTCCCTTGCACGGGGAGCAGCTCTTC.

This clonotype was counted ten times or more. The chain combines TRBV25-1 with TRBJ2-3, with D perhaps TRBD2 (6 bases). With 4 bases removed from V and 2 bases from J, the gap between germline ends came to 13 bases. This CDR3 is 15 amino acids long. Germline loops: CDR1 MGHDK, CDR2 SYGVNS. The DNA of the CDR3 is TGTGCCAGCAGTGGGCGAGCGGGCCACACAGATACGCAGTATTTT. The encoded protein is CASSGRAGHTDTQYF.

The V call is TRBV19, the J call TRBJ2-1; possibly TRBD1 or TRBD2 for D (5 bases each). Germline V lookup: CDR1 LNHDA, CDR2 SQIVND (reference sequence). The germline V and J ends were trimmed by 1 base and 8 bases, with 15 bases remaining between them. This CDR3 has 15 amino acids. The CDR3: CASSIGSGAGDEQFF. The CDR3 nucleotides read TGTGCCAGTAGTATAGGGTCCGGGGCGGGCGATGAGCAGTTCTTC.

The chain is built from TRBV28 and TRBJ2-6, with unresolved D. Deletions cut 7 bases from V and 4 bases from J, with 11 bases between. Germline lookup yields CDR1 MDHEN and CDR2 SYDVKM. The CDR3 extends over 14 amino acids. This CDR3 is CASKPRTGANVLTF. CDR3 coding DNA: TGTGCCAGCAAGCCAAGGACCGGGGCCAACGTCCTGACTTTC.

The CDR3 DNA follows: TGTGCCAGCACCTTACTCGGACTAGCTTATTATTCCTACAATGAGCAGTTCTTC. It is translated as CASTLLGLAYYSYNEQFF. The chain links TRBV28 to TRBJ2-1, with 8 positions matching TRBD2. With V trimmed by 7 bases and J by 1 base, 15 bases remained unmatched. Looked up from germline, CDR1 is MDHEN and CDR2 is SYDVKM. The CDR3 sequence is 18 residues long. Looking up the rest from reference TRBV28 and TRBJ2-1 gives the full variable domain: DVKVTQSSRYLVKRTGEKVFLECVQDMDHENMFWYRQDPGLGLRLIYFSYDVKMKEKGDIPEGYSVSREKKERFSLILESASTNQTSMYLCASTLLGLAYYSYNEQFFGPGTRLTVL.

This clonotype was detected a few times. This sequence joins TRBV27 and TRBJ2-5; D might be TRBD2 (6 bases). The length of the CDR3 is 16 residues. The germline V gene has CDR1 MNHEY and CDR2 SMNVEV (reference sequence). The V gene lost 2 bases and the J gene lost 9 bases, with 22 bases spanning the gap. The CDR3 protein is CASSLKRTSWGEAQYF. In DNA, the CDR3 is TGTGCCAGCAGTTTAAAAAGAACTAGCTGGGGGGAGGCCCAGTACTTC.

V is TRBV20-1 and J is TRBJ1-1; tentatively, D is TRBD1 (6 bases). This CDR3 is 13 amino acids long. V gave up 2 bases and J gave up 4 bases, with 11 bases separating them. CDR1 is DFQATT, CDR2 SNEGSKA, per germline (reference sequence). CDR3 DNA: TGCAGTGCTAGACACACAGGGACCACTGAAGCTTTCTTT. The encoded protein is CSARHTGTTEAFF.

In the case of this clonotype: A read error may explain this, as a much larger clone is one base away. The V gene is TRBV15, the J gene TRBJ2-3; 7 positions agree with TRBD2. The germline V gene encodes CDR1 LNHNV and CDR2 YYDKDF (reference sequence). The CDR3 spans 16 residues. Unmatched junction bases numbered 8, after V lost 0 bases and J lost 5 bases. The CDR3: CATSRDPAGVGDTQYF. CDR3 DNA: TGTGCCACCAGCAGAGATCCCGCGGGAGTCGGAGATACGCAGTATTTT.

Regarding this clonotype: One base away lies a much larger clone, so this may be a sequencing read error. The chain uses TRBV27 and TRBJ2-7; D possibly uses TRBD1 or TRBD2 (5 bases each). CDR1 is MNHEY, CDR2 SMNVEV, per germline (reference sequence). The CDR3 contains 14 residues. Trimming took off 1 base at V and 2 bases at J, with 9 bases between the two ends. The CDR3, as DNA: TGTGCCAGCAGTTTATTAGGGACCCCCTACGAGCAGTACTTC. It yields the protein CASSLLGTPYEQYF.

This chain uses TRBV5-4 with TRBJ1-2, with 7 bases aligning to TRBD1. The V and J ends lost 2 bases and 3 bases, in that order; junction bases with no gene match: 4. The CDR3 has 14 amino acids. CDR1 SGHNT and CDR2 YYREEE come from the germline V gene (reference sequence). CDR3 protein: CASSLSTGHYGYTF. The CDR3 bases are TGTGCCAGCAGCTTATCGACAGGGCACTATGGCTACACCTTC.